The source of this TCR beta chain is a study of blood T cell repertoires in COVID-19 (TCRdb year 2020). Turning to the overall study: Collaborator samples came from the United States, Italy and Spain and covered acute and convalescent phases of COVID-19. The repertoires were released in a freely available public database intended as a resource for research on the immune response to SARS-CoV-2. The prospective study material was composed of cDNA or gDNA derived from T cells, B-cell-depleted T cells, or PBMCs. The dataset comprised deeply sampled blood TCRbeta repertoires from subjects exposed to, actively infected with, or recovered from COVID-19. The sample metadata nearly always contained a de-identified subject ID, COVID-19 status, age in years and sex. HLA class I and class II types, where available, came from metadata supplied by the sample provider rather than from assay-based typing. The samples were drawn from the first 160 participants of the ongoing ImmuneRACE study and from 1,254 subjects provided by 6 global collaborators. What the work shows at the level of the full study, not this receptor alone: How much clinical and demographic metadata was included differed by source and by participant, and the metadata was provided uncurated.

A second Seattle source provided samples from volunteer blood donors who had recovered from COVID-19. Collaborating institutions collected whole blood in K2EDTA tubes following their own protocols. For TCRbeta analysis, collaborator samples were shipped as frozen whole blood, as isolated PBMCs, or as DNA extracted from either sample type. Worth noting for this clone: There is no known antigen for this receptor. The sample holds no much larger clone one base away, and base qualities are not on file.

Trimming accounts for 3 bases at V and 4 bases at J, while the number of junction bases matched to no gene is 2. From the cysteine through the phenylalanine, the CDR3 covers 12 amino acids. The CDR3 DNA has 36 bases and is translated from base 1. For CDR1 and CDR2, the germline V gene (reference sequence) lists GTSNPN and SVGIG. TCRbeta CDR3 regions were amplified from genomic DNA using the immunoSEQ Assay, a bias-controlled multiplex PCR. Processing in the source paper ran as follows. Nucleated cell counts per sample were estimated from amplification of reference gene primers within the assay. To quantify the absolute abundance of each unique TCRbeta CDR3 rearrangement, sequence reads were collapsed and filtered. For each sample, productive Simpson clonality was calculated as the square root of Simpson's diversity index over productive rearrangements. Not all clones reach the TCRdb copy of this immuneACCESS table, which keeps in-frame sequences only. Checked studies attribute under half of the gap to unresolved V genes and leave the rest unexplained. That table supplies the V and J calls and clone size; D and trimming were determined from the DNA. Counted in this sample were around 260,000 clones; 70% to 90% of them appeared once. Jointly, the top ten make up 4.6% of the sample.

Sequencing input: peripheral blood. The chain joins TRBV30 to TRBJ1-2; TRBD1 fits 7 bases in the junction. This sequence was found in a man aged 60 to 69 who had recovered from COVID-19. The CDR3 sequence is CAWRGGGYGYTF. The DNA sequence follows: TGTGCCTGGAGAGGGGGCGGCTATGGCTACACCTTC.